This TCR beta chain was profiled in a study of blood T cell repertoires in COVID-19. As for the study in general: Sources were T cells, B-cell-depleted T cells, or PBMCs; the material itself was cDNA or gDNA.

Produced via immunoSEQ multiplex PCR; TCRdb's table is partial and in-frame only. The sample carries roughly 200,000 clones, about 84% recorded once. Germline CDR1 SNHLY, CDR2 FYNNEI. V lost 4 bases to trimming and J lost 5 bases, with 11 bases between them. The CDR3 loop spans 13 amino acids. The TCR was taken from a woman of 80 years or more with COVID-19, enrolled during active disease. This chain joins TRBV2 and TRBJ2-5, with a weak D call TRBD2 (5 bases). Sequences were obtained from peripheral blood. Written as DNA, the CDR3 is TGTGCCAGCAGTGGGAGTGGCGGGGAGACCCAGTACTTC. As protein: CASSGSGGETQYF.